These T cell receptor beta chains were read from a single sample in a study of T cells in Graves' hyperthyroidism and ophthalmopathy. TCRdb analysed the multiplex PCR reads with MiXCR anew, one entry per CDR3 protein. The sample records around 300,000 distinct CDR3 sequences, roughly 15% being singletons. The source material was blood. These receptors were taken from a woman aged 40 to 50 with Graves' hyperthyroidism. Each CDR3 is given with its conserved first and last residue. D genes are given only for firm matches. Clone size is stated in some rows and not others, as once, few, many or a class when expanded.

TRBJ1-5,many,TRBV28,NA,CASTLSGQSNQPQHF,TGTGCCAGCACCTTGAGTGGACAGTCGAATCAGCCCCAGCATTTT
TRBJ2-2,NA,TRBV4-2,TRBD2,CASSQDHLGGRGNTGELFF,TGTGCCAGCAGCCAAGATCATCTGGGCGGGAGGGGTAACACCGGGGAGCTGTTTTTT
TRBJ2-3,NA,TRBV5-1,TRBD2,CASSLAAGGADTQYF,TGCGCCAGCAGCTTGGCCGCGGGAGGTGCAGATACGCAGTATTTT
TRBJ2-1,many,TRBV27,NA,CASSLVGIYYNEQFF,TGTGCCAGCAGTTTAGTTGGGATATATTACAATGAGCAGTTCTTC
TRBJ1-1,many,TRBV11-2,NA,CASSITGRPNTEAFF,TGTGCCAGCAGCATAACAGGGCGCCCGAACACTGAAGCTTTCTTT
TRBJ2-7,many,TRBV10-3,NA,CAIRSEPQAYEQYF,TGTGCCATCAGGTCGGAACCCCAGGCCTACGAGCAGTACTTC
TRBJ2-5,NA,TRBV20-1,TRBD2,CSAPGTSEVETQYF,TGCAGTGCTCCCGGGACTAGCGAGGTTGAGACCCAGTACTTC
TRBJ2-1,many,TRBV12-3/TRBV12-4,TRBD2,CASSGTSDYNEQFF,TGTGCCAGCAGCGGGACTAGCGACTACAATGAGCAGTTCTTC
TRBJ2-2,few,TRBV19,NA,CASSMLDSGGTGELFF,TGTGCCAGTAGTATGCTCGACAGTGGGGGGACCGGGGAGCTGTTTTTT
TRBJ2-1,NA,TRBV2,TRBD2,CASRTGTSGTSSYNEQFF,TGTGCCAGCAGAACCGGGACTAGCGGGACGAGCTCCTACAATGAGCAGTTCTTC
TRBJ2-7,NA,TRBV20-1,TRBD1,CSATITGVDSYEQYF,TGCAGTGCTACAATAACAGGGGTTGACTCCTACGAGCAGTACTTC
TRBJ2-4,few,TRBV12-3/TRBV12-4,NA,CASRNSGNIQYF,TGTGCCAGCAGAAATAGCGGAAACATTCAGTACTTC
TRBJ1-1,many,TRBV3-1,NA,CASSQESYGRAEAFF,TGTGCCAGCAGCCAAGAGTCATATGGCAGGGCGGAAGCTTTCTTT
TRBJ2-4,NA,TRBV19,NA,CASVEKVSPKNIQYF,TGTGCCAGTGTCGAGAAGGTCTCGCCCAAAAACATTCAGTACTTC
TRBJ2-7,many,TRBV7-9,TRBD2,CASSPSGTYEQYF,TGTGCCAGCAGCCCTAGCGGTACCTACGAGCAGTACTTC
TRBJ2-1,many,TRBV10-3,TRBD2,CAIRRLAGDEQFF,TGTGCCATCAGGCGACTAGCGGGAGACGAGCAGTTCTTC
TRBJ2-5,few,TRBV5-5,NA,CASSRFRDTSRSIQETQYF,TGTGCCAGCAGCAGGTTCCGGGACACTTCCCGCTCGATCCAAGAGACCCAGTACTTC